This TCR beta chain was recorded in a study of blood T cell repertoires in COVID-19. At the level of the study: Spain, Italy and the United States supplied samples that represented acute and convalescent COVID-19.

The CDR3 sequence is 12 residues long. Trimming removed 1 base from V and 8 bases from J, with 8 bases in between. Original processing methods: Amplification of reference gene primers provided the estimated nucleated cell counts. Sequenced by immunoSEQ multiplex PCR; TCRdb stores in-frame clones only, minus some. D and trimming were read from the DNA, whereas the V and J calls and clone size are those reported in that table. The table shows about 350,000 clones, with approximately 87% occurring only once. This receptor was taken from a woman in her 50s with COVID-19, enrolled during active disease. This chain connects TRBV12-3 or TRBV12-4 to TRBJ1-2; D remains unclear. The sequenced material came from peripheral blood. The CDR3 nucleotides are TGTGCCAGCAGTTTAGGAGGCCCCGGCTACACCTTC. Protein product: CASSLGGPGYTF.